Below, one T cell receptor (beta chain) is given with its context. Its recognized antigen is unknown. Base qualities are not recorded, but no much larger clone differs from it by a single base. The germline V gene supplies CDR1 SGDLS and CDR2 YYNGEE. Ends trimmed: V by 5 bases, J by 8 bases; bases unmatched to a gene: 10. Including cysteine and phenylalanine, the CDR3 has 15 amino acids. This entry keeps only the CDR3 DNA: 45 bases, framed from base 1. In total, approximately 610 healthy bone marrow donors made up the cohort. Cohort members were all nominally healthy when sampled, although unrecorded immune exposures were likely present. The donor tested CMV seropositive, placing the donor among the 289 seropositive members of the cohort. A peripheral blood sample was provided by each donor, and peripheral blood mononuclear cells were used for TCR beta sequencing. The Qiagen DNeasy Blood Extraction Kit was used to extract genomic DNA from the blood cell samples.

The record originates from a study of cytomegalovirus exposure and HLA in healthy donors (TCRdb year 2017). Regarding the complete study: An earlier analysis of fewer than 750 of the donors reported 250 to 300 Gb of sequence data and 117 million unique TCR beta sequences obtained from roughly 170 million T cells. Around 300 gigabases of sequencing data and 80 million or so unique TCR sequences were included in an early release covering 550 to 650 HLA-typed donors. Among the approximately 400 genotyped donors, around 81% belonged to the genetic ancestry cluster associated with self-reported Caucasian donors. The study aimed to test whether cataloging public T cell receptors could reveal signatures of past pathogen exposure. Using immunosequencing, the study profiled T cell repertoires from 666 subjects and related those repertoires to cytomegalovirus serostatus. Besides the first cohort of 666 subjects, a separate validation cohort made up of over 100 different subjects was used. High-throughput TCR immunosequencing, statistical association of individual TCRs with disease status, and machine learning were combined to predict cytomegalovirus infection status. A later analysis re-examined previously published TCR beta repertoires from just over 650 donors and added high-resolution HLA genotyping to investigate patterns of TCR occurrence. The later analysis used no new phenotypic data to find candidate immune exposures, relying instead on TCR beta sequences and their occurrence across donors. In an earlier analysis of roughly 600 of the donors, high-throughput TCR beta sequencing was used to judge whether each TCR beta V gene segment behaved as functional or pseudogenic. Alongside the repertoire data, information on donor age, sex, ethnicity and CMV serostatus was compiled. In a later genetic analysis, genome-wide SNP genotypes for 398 of the 666 donors were used, and that subset was treated as a discovery cohort. All discovery cohort repertoires had been generated on a single sequencing platform. Both class I and class II loci were covered by HLA typing, at four-digit resolution. Typing coverage differed by locus: A, B, C, DRB1 and DQB1 were typed in about 620-640 donors, DQA1 in 500 to 550, DPA1 in approximately 610, and DPB1 in just under 490. Roughly 5 DR-DQ haplotypes were handled as single units for association and clustering, since linkage in the cohort was strong. Among some 400 genotyped donors of the cohort, an average of around 220,000 unique TCR beta nucleotide sequences was sequenced per donor, of which 15% to 20% were non-productive.

Overall results and qualifications from the work: Correlated functional status among segregating V segments might reflect linkage disequilibrium, but an unknown experimental factor could not be ruled out. A further reported finding was that TCR beta sequences accurately predicted the HLA-A and HLA-B alleles for most subjects in the first cohort. According to a later analysis, TCR association rates differed among HLA loci, with DRB1 alleles showing the most associated TCRs and HLA-C alleles showing the fewest. In a later genetic analysis, a missense DCLRE1C variant was associated with V-gene and J-gene trimming of TCR beta chains, and the association was replicated in an independent cohort. Assigning TCR associations to individual alleles was difficult when HLA alleles, especially DR and DQ, strongly co-occurred. Cytomegalovirus status was reported to be diagnosed by the classifier with high specificity and sensitivity in both the original and validation cohorts. In a later analysis, HLA-associated TCR beta chains showed more clonal expansion and lower generation probabilities than non-associated chains that were equally common. The authors suggested that the approach could potentially be extended to other disease states and immunological phenotypes. A later analysis reported that several top co-occurrence clusters appeared linked to parvovirus B19, influenza, CMV and Epstein-Barr virus. Most CMV-associated TCR beta chains appeared to be HLA-restricted in a later analysis, and the HLA associations seemed to be driven largely by CMV exposure. In vitro tests confirmed that a few of the cytomegalovirus-associated TCR beta chains recognize cytomegalovirus antigens. The only immune exposure information available for the cohort was CMV serostatus. In a later analysis, some 18,000 TCR beta sequences were associated with specific HLA alleles at a false discovery rate of 0.05. Seventeen rarely observed V segments, including chromosome 9 orphons, were excluded from the earlier analysis of a few hundred of the donors because counts were too low. Some IMGT-functional V segments, including TRBV6-2 and TRBV6-3, could not be distinguished by the 87-base-pair reads and were therefore excluded. This cohort had only TCR beta chains sequenced, and the lack of alpha or paired-chain data limited which features could be detected. Sequencing depth was assumed to be roughly uniform across donors in the presence/absence analyses, though that assumption may not hold. Most TCR sequences were observed very rarely across donors, whereas some public TCRs were present in many individuals. HLA typing was unavailable for some donors at each locus, so association tests used only the typed subset. According to a later genetic analysis, donors in an Asian-associated ancestry cluster had fewer N-insertions in productive TCRs than the roughly 670-donor mean. An earlier analysis of roughly 570 of the donors showed that most TCR beta V segments appeared in productive rearrangements either about 90% or about 30% of the time, which broadly matched IMGT annotations. The sequencing pipeline was judged likely to have produced a cluster of highly shared sequence variants as a technical artifact. The study gave a list of about 150 TCR beta chains associated with cytomegalovirus.

The library was generated by the immunoSEQ multiplex PCR assay. A mixture of 60 forward primers for TCR Vbeta segments and 13 reverse primers for TCR Jbeta segments was used in the multiplex PCR. Amplification of the CDR3 region of rearranged TCR beta genes was performed with a multiplex PCR assay on genomic DNA. The amplified TCR beta libraries were sequenced on the Illumina HiSeq System as 87-base-pair reads. As for the authors' bioinformatics: In a later analysis, roughly 80 million unique TCR beta chains were counted across the 666 repertoires, and around 10 million of these chains were shared by at least two donors. Raw reads were error-corrected and collapsed into unique sequences with a nearest-neighbor algorithm that merged closely related sequences to remove PCR and sequencing errors. Alignment of CDR3 sequences to IMGT reference sequences was used to assign V, D and J gene segments. For a sequence to be retained, at least a six-nucleotide match to both a V gene segment and a J gene segment was required. Rearrangements were called productive when the CDR3 lacked stop codons and stayed in frame with V and J; all others were non-productive. CDR3 was defined by IMGT convention, running from the second conserved V-encoded cysteine to the conserved J-encoded phenylalanine. In an earlier analysis of 500 to 650 of the donors, sequences lacking an unambiguous match to a single V gene segment were excluded. In an earlier analysis of several hundred of the donors, V segments were called functional above 56.7% productive rearrangements and were called segregating when the between-donor standard deviation exceeded 5%. A statistical classification framework was built for diagnosing cytomegalovirus status from the catalog of TCR beta chain sequences. In a later analysis, TCR nucleotide sequences were compared against IMGT/GENE-DB human TR gene sequences so that V and J genes could be assigned. A later analysis assigned CDR3 sequences and most-parsimonious VDJ recombination scenarios with the TCRdist pipeline. A later analysis defined each TCR beta chain by its CDR3 amino acid sequence plus V-gene family, and excluded reads lacking a unique V-gene family. In a later analysis, 450 to 600 highly shared, low-generation-probability nucleotide sequences were removed to address suspected cross-contamination and a sequencing artifact. In a later analysis, a clonal expansion index was calculated for each public chain from normalized within-repertoire ranks of inferred template counts. A later analysis computed generation probabilities with a VDJ recombination model fitted to out-of-frame rearrangements, and checked the results against IGoR. Hypergeometric tests were used in a later analysis to score TCR-TCR, TCR-HLA and TCR-CMV co-occurrence, with a repertoire-size bias correction applied to the TCR pairs. A later analysis estimated false discovery rates by permuting HLA or CMV assignments 20 times. A later analysis grouped co-occurring TCRs with DBSCAN, adding TCRdist sequence similarity when clustering within HLA-allele-positive subsets. For co-occurrence clustering, repertoires with fewer than 30,000 or more than 120,000 public chains were excluded, along with roughly 5 repertoires with anomalous nucleotide sharing. TCRdb limited this immuneACCESS table to in-frame rearrangements with V and J called. A share of clones is missing; checked studies link under half to unresolved V genes, and the rest is unexplained. The V and J calls and clone size are taken from that table; D and trimming were inferred from the DNA. The sample table contains about 100,000 clones; only one count was recorded for roughly 74% of them. The biggest ten clones account for about a sixth of the sample.

The sequence is built from TRBV9 and TRBJ1-4; TRBD1 aligns with 9 central bases. The source of this sequence is a woman under 30 in good health and CMV-seropositive. The sample consisted of PBMCs. Read as DNA, the sequence is TGTGCCAGCAGTCCCGCTCGGGACAGGGAAGAAAAACTGTTTTTT. This translates into CASSPARDREEKLFF.